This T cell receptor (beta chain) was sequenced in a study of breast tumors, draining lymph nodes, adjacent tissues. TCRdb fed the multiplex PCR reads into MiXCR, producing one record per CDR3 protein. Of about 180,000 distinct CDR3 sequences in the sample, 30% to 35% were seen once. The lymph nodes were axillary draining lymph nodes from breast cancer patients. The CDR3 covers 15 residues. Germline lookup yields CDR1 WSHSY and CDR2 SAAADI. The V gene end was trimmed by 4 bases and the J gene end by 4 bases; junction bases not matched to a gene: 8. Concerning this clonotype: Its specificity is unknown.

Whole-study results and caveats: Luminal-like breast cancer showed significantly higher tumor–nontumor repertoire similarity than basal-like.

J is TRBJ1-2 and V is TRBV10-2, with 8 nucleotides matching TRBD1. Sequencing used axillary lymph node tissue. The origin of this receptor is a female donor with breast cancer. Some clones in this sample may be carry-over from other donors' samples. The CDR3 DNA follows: TGCGCCAGCAGTGTGGACAGGGCCAATCCCTATGGCTACACCTTC. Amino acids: CASSVDRANPYGYTF.